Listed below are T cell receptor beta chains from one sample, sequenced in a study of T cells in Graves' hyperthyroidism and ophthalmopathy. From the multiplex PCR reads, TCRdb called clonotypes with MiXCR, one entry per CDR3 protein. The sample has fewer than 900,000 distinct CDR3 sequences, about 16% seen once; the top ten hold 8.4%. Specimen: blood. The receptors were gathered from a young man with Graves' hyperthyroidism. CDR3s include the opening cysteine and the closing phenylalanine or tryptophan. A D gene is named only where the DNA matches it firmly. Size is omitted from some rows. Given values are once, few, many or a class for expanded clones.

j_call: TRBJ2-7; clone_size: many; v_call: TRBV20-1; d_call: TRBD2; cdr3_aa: CSASRSGSSYEQYF; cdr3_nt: TGCAGTGCTAGTCGGAGCGGGAGTAGCTACGAGCAGTACTTC
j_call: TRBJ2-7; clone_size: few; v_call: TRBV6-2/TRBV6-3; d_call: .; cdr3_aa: CASRWDQRSYEQYF; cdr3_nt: TGTGCCAGCAGGTGGGACCAACGCTCCTACGAGCAGTACTTC
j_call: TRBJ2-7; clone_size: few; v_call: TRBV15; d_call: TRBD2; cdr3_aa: CATSRDAGDPYEQYF; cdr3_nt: TGTGCCACCAGCAGAGATGCGGGAGATCCCTACGAGCAGTACTTC
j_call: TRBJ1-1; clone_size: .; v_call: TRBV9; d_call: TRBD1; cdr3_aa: CASSSQGGDRGVEAFF; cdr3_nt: TGTGCCAGCAGCTCACAAGGTGGGGACAGGGGTGTAGAAGCTTTCTTT
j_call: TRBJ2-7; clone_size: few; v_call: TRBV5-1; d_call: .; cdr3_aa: CASTSFPGSYEQYF; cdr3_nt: TGCGCCAGCACTAGCTTCCCCGGGTCCTACGAGCAGTACTTC
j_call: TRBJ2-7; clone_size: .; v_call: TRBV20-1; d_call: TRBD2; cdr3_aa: CSAITGTSGPNSYEQYF; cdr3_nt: TGCAGTGCTATTACCGGGACTAGCGGGCCCAATTCCTACGAGCAGTACTTC
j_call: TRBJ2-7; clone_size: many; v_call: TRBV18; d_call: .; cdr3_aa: CASSPAGSYEQYF; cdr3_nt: TGTGCCAGCTCACCGGCAGGGTCCTACGAGCAGTACTTC
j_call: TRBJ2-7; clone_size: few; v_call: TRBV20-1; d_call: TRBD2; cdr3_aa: CSAKETSGTPYEQYF; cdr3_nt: TGCAGTGCTAAGGAGACTAGCGGGACTCCCTACGAGCAGTACTTC
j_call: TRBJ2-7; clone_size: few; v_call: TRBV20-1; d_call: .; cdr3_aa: CSARDRYTYEQYF; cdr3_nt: TGCAGTGCTAGAGACAGGTATACTTACGAGCAGTACTTC
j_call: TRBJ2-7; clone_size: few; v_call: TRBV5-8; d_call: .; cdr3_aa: CASSPGRRSDEQYF; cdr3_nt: TGTGCCAGCAGCCCGGGACGGCGATCCGACGAGCAGTACTTC
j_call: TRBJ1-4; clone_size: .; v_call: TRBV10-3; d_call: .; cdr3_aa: CAISADGEKLFF; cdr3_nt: TGTGCCATCAGTGCGGACGGCGAAAAACTGTTTTTT
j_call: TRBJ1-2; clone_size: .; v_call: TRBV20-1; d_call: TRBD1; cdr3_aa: CSATRGLNYGYTF; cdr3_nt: TGCAGTGCTACAAGGGGGCTTAACTATGGCTACACCTTC
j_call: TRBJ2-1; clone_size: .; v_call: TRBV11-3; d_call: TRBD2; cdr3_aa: CASSISGGYNEQFF; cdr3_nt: TGTGCCAGCAGCATTAGCGGGGGGTACAATGAGCAGTTCTTC
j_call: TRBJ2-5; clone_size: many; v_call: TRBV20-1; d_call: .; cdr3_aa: CSAREGFQETQYF; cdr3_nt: TGCAGTGCTAGAGAGGGATTTCAAGAGACCCAGTACTTC
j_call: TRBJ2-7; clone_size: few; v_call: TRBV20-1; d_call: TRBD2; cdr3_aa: CSARASSGRAAYEQYF; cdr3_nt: TGCAGTGCTAGGGCTTCTAGCGGGAGGGCCGCCTACGAGCAGTACTTC
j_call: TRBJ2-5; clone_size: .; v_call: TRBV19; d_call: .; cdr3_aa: CASSGRVQETQYF; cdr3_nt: TGTGCCAGTAGTGGGAGAGTACAAGAGACCCAGTACTTC
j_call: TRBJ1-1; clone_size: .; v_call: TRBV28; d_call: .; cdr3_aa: CASSLVRGPGTEAFF; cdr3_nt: TGTGCCAGCAGTTTGGTTAGGGGCCCGGGCACTGAAGCTTTCTTT
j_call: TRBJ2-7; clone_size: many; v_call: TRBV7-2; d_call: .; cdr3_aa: CASSLSTGREQYF; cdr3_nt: TGTGCCAGCAGCTTATCTACGGGGCGCGAGCAGTACTTC
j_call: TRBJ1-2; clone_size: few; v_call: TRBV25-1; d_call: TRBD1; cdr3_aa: CASSERGQGPTNYGYTF; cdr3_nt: TGTGCCAGCAGTGAGCGGGGACAGGGACCGACCAACTATGGCTACACCTTC
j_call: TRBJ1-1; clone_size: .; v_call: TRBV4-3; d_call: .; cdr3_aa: CASSQDSGGTNTEAFF; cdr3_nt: TGCGCCAGCAGCCAAGATTCGGGGGGGACGAACACTGAAGCTTTCTTT
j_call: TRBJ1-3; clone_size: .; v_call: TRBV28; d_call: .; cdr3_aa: CASSLLTADLLSGNTIYF; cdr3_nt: TGTGCCAGCAGTTTATTGACAGCCGATCTTCTCTCTGGAAACACCATATATTTT
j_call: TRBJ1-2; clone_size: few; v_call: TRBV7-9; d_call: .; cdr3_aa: CASSSEGDNLGDYGYTF; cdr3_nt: TGTGCCAGCAGCTCAGAGGGGGACAATTTGGGAGACTATGGCTACACCTTC
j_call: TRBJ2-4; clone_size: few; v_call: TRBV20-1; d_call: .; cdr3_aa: CSANGEAKNIQYF; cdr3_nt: TGCAGTGCTAACGGGGAGGCGAAGAACATTCAGTACTTC
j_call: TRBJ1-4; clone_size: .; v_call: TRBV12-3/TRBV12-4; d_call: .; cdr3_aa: CASSLLPLQKLFF; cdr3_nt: TGTGCCAGCAGTTTACTTCCCCTACAAAAACTGTTTTTT
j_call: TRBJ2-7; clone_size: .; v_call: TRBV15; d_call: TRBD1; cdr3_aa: CATSRDPDRADEQYF; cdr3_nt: TGTGCCACCAGCAGAGATCCGGACAGGGCCGACGAGCAGTACTTC
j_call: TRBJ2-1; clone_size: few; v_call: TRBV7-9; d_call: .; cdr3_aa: CASSPAFYNEQFF; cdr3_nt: TGTGCCAGCAGCCCAGCGTTCTACAATGAGCAGTTCTTC
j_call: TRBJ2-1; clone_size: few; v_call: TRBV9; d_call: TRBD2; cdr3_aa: CASSAGLAAERWFF; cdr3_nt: TGTGCCAGCAGCGCGGGACTAGCGGCCGAACGGTGGTTCTTC
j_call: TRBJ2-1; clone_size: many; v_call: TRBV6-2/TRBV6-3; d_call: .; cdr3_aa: CASSYSPGGTISYNEQFF; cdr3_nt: TGTGCCAGCAGTTACTCACCAGGAGGGACCATTTCCTACAATGAGCAGTTCTTC
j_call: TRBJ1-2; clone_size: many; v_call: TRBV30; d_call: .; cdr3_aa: CAWTGRDYGYTF; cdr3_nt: TGTGCCTGGACTGGGAGGGACTATGGCTACACCTTC
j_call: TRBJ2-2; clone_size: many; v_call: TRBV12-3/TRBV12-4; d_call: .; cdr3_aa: CASSLDLTGDTGELFF; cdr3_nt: TGTGCCAGCAGTTTAGACCTAACCGGTGACACCGGGGAGCTGTTTTTT
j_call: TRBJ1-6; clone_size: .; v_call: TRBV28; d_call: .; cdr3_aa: CASSLTAFNSPLHF; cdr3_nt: TGTGCCAGCAGTTTGACAGCTTTTAATTCACCCCTCCACTTT
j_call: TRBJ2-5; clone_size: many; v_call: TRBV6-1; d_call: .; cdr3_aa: CASSVVKGLYETQYF; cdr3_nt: TGTGCCAGCAGTGTCGTAAAGGGGTTGTATGAGACCCAGTACTTC
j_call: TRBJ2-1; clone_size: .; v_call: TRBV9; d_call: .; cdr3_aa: CASSVGLNLDEQFF; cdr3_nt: TGTGCCAGCAGCGTAGGTCTAAACCTCGATGAGCAGTTCTTC
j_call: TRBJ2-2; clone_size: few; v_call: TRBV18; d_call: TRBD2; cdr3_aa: CASSPPLAGAEELFF; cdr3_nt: TGTGCCAGCTCACCACCGCTAGCGGGAGCTGAGGAGCTGTTTTTT
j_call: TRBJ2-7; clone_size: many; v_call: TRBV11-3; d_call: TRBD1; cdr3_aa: CASGSQGASYEQYF; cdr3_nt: TGTGCCAGCGGGTCACAGGGGGCTAGCTACGAGCAGTACTTC
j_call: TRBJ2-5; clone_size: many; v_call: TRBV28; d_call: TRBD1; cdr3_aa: CASSWTGGGETQYF; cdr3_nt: TGTGCCAGCAGTTGGACAGGGGGTGGAGAGACCCAGTACTTC
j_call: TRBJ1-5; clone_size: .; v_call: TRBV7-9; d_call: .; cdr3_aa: CASSPPGTGDQPQHF; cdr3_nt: TGTGCCAGCAGCCCGCCGGGGACGGGCGATCAGCCCCAGCATTTT
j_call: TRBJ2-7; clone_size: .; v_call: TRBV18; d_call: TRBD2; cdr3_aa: CASSPPSGKPYEQYF; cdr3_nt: TGTGCCAGCTCACCACCGAGCGGGAAGCCCTACGAGCAGTACTTC
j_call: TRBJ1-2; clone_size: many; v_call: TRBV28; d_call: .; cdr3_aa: CASSLLGFVNGYTF; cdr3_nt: TGTGCCAGCAGTTTATTAGGGTTTGTCAATGGCTACACCTTC
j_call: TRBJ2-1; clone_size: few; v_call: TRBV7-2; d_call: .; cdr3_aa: CASTLGPRDEQFF; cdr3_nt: TGTGCCAGCACCCTGGGACCGAGGGATGAGCAGTTCTTC
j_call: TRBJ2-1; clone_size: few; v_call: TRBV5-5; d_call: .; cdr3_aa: CASSLDFSSYNEQFF; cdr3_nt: TGTGCCAGCAGCTTGGACTTCAGCTCCTACAATGAGCAGTTCTTC
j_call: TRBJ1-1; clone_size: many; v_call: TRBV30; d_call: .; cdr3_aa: CAWTVDRLNTEAFF; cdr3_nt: TGTGCCTGGACCGTTGACAGATTGAACACTGAAGCTTTCTTT
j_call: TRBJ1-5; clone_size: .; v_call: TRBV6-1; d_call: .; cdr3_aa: CASSPYIFQPQHF; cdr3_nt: TGTGCCAGCAGTCCTTATATTTTTCAGCCCCAGCATTTT
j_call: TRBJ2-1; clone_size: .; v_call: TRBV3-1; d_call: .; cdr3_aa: CASSQGGGGQFF; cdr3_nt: TGTGCCAGCAGCCAGGGGGGAGGAGGGCAGTTCTTC
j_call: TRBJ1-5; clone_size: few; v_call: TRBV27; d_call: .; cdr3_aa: CASAGRYNQPQHF; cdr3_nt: TGTGCCAGCGCTGGACGGTACAATCAGCCCCAGCATTTT
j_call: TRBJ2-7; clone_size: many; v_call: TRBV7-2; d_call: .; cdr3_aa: CASSADWGSSYEQYF; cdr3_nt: TGTGCCAGCAGCGCCGATTGGGGGAGCTCCTACGAGCAGTACTTC
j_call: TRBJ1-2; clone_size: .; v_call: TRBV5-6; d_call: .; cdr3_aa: CASSLFGRGLANYGYTF; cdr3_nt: TGTGCCAGCAGCTTGTTCGGCAGGGGATTAGCTAACTATGGCTACACCTTC
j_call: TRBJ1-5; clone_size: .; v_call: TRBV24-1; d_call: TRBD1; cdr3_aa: CATSDSAQGPNQPQHF; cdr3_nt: TGTGCCACCAGTGACTCTGCACAGGGGCCCAATCAGCCCCAGCATTTT
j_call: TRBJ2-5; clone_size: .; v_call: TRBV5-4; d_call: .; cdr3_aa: CASSMGGRAGETQYF; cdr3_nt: TGTGCCAGCAGCATGGGGGGCAGGGCAGGGGAGACCCAGTACTTC
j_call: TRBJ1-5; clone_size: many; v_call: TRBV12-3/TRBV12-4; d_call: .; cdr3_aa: CASSFGQITNQPQHF; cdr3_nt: TGTGCCAGCAGTTTCGGGCAAATCACCAATCAGCCCCAGCATTTT
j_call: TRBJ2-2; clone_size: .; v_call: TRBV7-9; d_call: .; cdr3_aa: CASSLEVAGTRNTGELFF; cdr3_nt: TGTGCCAGCAGCTTAGAAGTGGCCGGGACACGGAACACCGGGGAGCTGTTTTTT
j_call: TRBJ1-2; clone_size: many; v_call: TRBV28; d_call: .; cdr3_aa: CASSRGRYGYTF; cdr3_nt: TGTGCCAGCAGCAGGGGAAGGTATGGCTACACCTTC
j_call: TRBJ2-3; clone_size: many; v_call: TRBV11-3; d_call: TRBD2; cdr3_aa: CASSLILAAADTQYF; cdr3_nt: TGTGCCAGCAGCTTAATACTAGCGGCGGCAGATACGCAGTATTTT
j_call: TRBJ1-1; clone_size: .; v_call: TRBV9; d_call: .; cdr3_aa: CASSVEAGDTEAFF; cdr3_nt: TGTGCCAGCAGCGTAGAAGCAGGGGACACTGAAGCTTTCTTT